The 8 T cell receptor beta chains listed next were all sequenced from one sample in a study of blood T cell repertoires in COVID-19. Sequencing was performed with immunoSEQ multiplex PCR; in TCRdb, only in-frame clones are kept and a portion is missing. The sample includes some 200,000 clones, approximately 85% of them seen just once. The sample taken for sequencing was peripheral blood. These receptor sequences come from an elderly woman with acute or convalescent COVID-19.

CDR3 region: CASSLRLAGIEETQYF. The DNA for the CDR3 is TGTGCCAGCAGCTTGAGACTAGCGGGCATCGAGGAGACCCAGTACTTC. This chain joins TRBV7-2 and TRBJ2-5; the match to TRBD2 covers 10 bases. The V segment lost 3 bases and the J segment 5 bases; nucleotides outside the gene matches: 9. Germline values: CDR1 SGHTA, CDR2 FQGNSA. There are 16 residues in the CDR3.

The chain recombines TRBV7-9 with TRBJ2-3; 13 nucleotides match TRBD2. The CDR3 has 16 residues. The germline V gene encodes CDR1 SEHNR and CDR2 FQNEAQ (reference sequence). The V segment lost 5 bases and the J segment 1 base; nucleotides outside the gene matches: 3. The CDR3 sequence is CASSAGLAGGTDTQYF. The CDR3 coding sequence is TGTGCCAGCAGCGCAGGACTAGCGGGGGGCACAGATACGCAGTATTTT.

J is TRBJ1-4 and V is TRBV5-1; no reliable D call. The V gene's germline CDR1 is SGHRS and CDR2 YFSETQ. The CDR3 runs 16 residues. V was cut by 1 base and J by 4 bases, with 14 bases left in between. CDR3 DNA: TGCGCCAGCAGCTTGAACGGCGGCCTAAGTAATGAAAAACTGTTTTTT. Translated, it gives CASSLNGGLSNEKLFF. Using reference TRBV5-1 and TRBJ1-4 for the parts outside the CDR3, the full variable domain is KAGVTQTPRYLIKTRGQQVTLSCSPISGHRSVSWYQQTPGQGLQFLFEYFSETQRNKGNFPGRFSGRQFSNSRSEMNVSTLELGDSALYLCASSLNGGLSNEKLFFGSGTQLSVL.

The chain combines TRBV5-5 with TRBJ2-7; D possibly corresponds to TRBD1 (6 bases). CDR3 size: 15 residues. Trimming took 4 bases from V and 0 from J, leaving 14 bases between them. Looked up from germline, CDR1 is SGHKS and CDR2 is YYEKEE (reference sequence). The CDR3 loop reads CASSTGQLGSYEQYF. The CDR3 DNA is TGTGCCAGCAGCACAGGACAGTTGGGCTCCTACGAGCAGTACTTC.

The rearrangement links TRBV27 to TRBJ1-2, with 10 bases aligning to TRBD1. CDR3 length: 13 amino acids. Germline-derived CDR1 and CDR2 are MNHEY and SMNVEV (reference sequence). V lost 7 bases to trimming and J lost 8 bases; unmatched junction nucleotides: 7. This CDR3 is CASKPGQGSGYTF. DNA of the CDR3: TGTGCCAGCAAACCGGGACAGGGGAGCGGCTACACCTTC.

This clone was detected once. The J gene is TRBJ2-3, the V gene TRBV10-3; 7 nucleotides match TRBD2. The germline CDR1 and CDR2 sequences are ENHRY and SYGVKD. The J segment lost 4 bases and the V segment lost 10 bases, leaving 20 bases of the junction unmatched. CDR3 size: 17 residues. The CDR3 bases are TGTGCCACTAGGGGAACTAGCGCCAACTCGGGGGCAGATACGCAGTATTTT. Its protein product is CATRGTSANSGADTQYF.

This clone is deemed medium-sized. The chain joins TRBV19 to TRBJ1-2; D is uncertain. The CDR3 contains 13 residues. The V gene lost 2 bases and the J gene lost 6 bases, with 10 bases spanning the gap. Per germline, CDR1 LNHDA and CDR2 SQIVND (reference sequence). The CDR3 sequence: CASSIIDGDGYTF. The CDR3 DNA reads TGTGCCAGTAGTATAATAGACGGGGATGGCTACACCTTC.

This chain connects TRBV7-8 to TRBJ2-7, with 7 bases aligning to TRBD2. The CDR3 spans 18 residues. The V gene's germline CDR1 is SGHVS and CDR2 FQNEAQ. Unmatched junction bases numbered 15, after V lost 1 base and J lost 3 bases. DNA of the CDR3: TGTGCCAGCAGCTTAGAGCCCTGGGGAGCGGGACCCATCTACGAGCAGTACTTC. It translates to CASSLEPWGAGPIYEQYF.